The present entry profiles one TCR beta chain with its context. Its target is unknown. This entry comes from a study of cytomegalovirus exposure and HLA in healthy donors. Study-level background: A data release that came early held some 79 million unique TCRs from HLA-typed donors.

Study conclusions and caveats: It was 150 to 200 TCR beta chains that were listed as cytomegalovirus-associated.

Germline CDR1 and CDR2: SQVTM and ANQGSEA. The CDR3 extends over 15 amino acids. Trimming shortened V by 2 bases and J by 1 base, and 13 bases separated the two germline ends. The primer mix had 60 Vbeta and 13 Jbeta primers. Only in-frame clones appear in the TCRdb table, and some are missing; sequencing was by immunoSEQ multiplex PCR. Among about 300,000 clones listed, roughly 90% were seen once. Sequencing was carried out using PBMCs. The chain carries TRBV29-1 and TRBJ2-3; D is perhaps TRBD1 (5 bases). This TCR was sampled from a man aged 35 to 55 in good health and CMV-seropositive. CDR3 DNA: TGCAGCGTTGAATCAGGGCTAGATGGCACAGATACGCAGTATTTT. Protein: CSVESGLDGTDTQYF.